The 20 T cell receptor beta chains given below trace back to one sample, sequenced in a study of Graves' ophthalmopathy and Graves' hyperthyroidism. Amplification from RNA transcripts yielded the TCR beta CDR3 regions. The first round was an RT-PCR with HTBI primers, and the second round was a multiplex PCR. From the multiplex PCR reads, TCRdb called clonotypes with MiXCR, one entry per CDR3 protein. The sample has roughly 410,000 distinct CDR3 sequences; 15% to 19% are singletons. Sequencing input: peripheral blood. These TCRs come from a woman aged 18-29 years with stable Graves' hyperthyroidism.

This clonotype was seen at least ten times. The J gene is TRBJ2-2, the V gene TRBV6-5; maybe TRBD2 (5 bases). The CDR3 consists of 15 residues. Per germline, CDR1 MNHEY and CDR2 SVGAGI. Trimming stripped 3 bases from V and 5 bases from J, with 13 bases between. CDR3 nucleotide sequence: TGTGCCAGCAGTTATCGTCGGGGAGAGACCGGGGAGCTGTTTTTT. Translated: CASSYRRGETGELFF.

This clonotype showed up just a few times. This sequence joins TRBV5-6 and TRBJ2-7; 8 positions match TRBD2. Trimming removed 3 bases from V and 5 bases from J; junction bases left unmatched: 16. The CDR3 totals 17 residues. Germline V lookup: CDR1 SGHDT, CDR2 YYEEEE. CDR3 region: CASSSTVGGAYFNEQYF. The CDR3 DNA sequence: TGTGCCAGCAGCTCCACGGTCGGGGGGGCCTATTTTAACGAGCAGTACTTC.

The chain is built from TRBV9 and TRBJ2-5; the D is unclear. Germline V CDR1 and CDR2: SGDLS, YYNGEE. The CDR3 extends over 16 amino acids. V lost 4 bases to trimming and J lost 0 bases, with 16 bases between them. For the CDR3, the DNA is TGTGCCAGCAGCCTCTCTGCGGTGGGCGACCAAGAGACCCAGTACTTC. This codes for CASSLSAVGDQETQYF.

On this clonotype itself: This could be a read error, since a much larger clone is one nucleotide away. The rearrangement joins TRBV12-3 or TRBV12-4 to TRBJ1-5; D is ambiguous. This CDR3 has 15 residues. The DNA for the CDR3 is TGTGCCGGCAGTTTGGTACCCTATAGCAATCAGCCCCAGCATTTT. Translation: CAGSLVPYSNQPQHF.

This clonotype was detected ten times or more. The rearrangement links TRBV24-1 to TRBJ2-5; D assignment may be TRBD1 or TRBD2 (6 bases each). V gave up 0 bases and J gave up 4 bases, with 14 bases separating them. Per germline, CDR1 KGHDR and CDR2 SFDVKD. The CDR3 totals 16 residues. The CDR3 reads CATSDLQFGGRETQYF. DNA for the CDR3: TGTGCCACCAGTGATTTGCAATTTGGGGGGCGAGAGACCCAGTACTTC.

A few counts support this clonotype. A read error may be the cause here, since a much bigger clone is one base away. The chain carries TRBV28 and TRBJ2-2, with D possibly TRBD1 on 6 matching bases. Germline CDR1 MDHEN, CDR2 SYDVKM. V was pared by 8 bases and J by 5 bases, with 18 bases between. The CDR3 contains 15 residues. DNA of the CDR3: TGTGCCAGCCTTGACAGGAGGCAAATAACCGGGGAGCTGTTTTTT. Translation gives CASLDRRQITGELFF.

This clonotype appeared many times. The rearrangement joins TRBV27 to TRBJ2-7; D is perhaps TRBD1 (5 bases). The CDR3 totals 14 residues. Germline CDR1 MNHEY, CDR2 SMNVEV (reference sequence). V was clipped by 2 bases and J by 6 bases, with 14 bases between them. The CDR3 reads CASSLAAGRTEQYF. As DNA, the CDR3 is TGTGCCAGCAGTTTAGCGGCAGGGCGCACCGAGCAGTACTTC.

This clonotype was recorded many times. This chain's CDR3 is CASSIVPQGPEAFF. The CDR3, as DNA: TGTGCCAGTAGTATAGTCCCACAGGGGCCTGAAGCTTTCTTT. The chain uses TRBV19 and TRBJ1-1, with TRBD1 matching 7 bases. CDR3 length: 14 residues. V gave up 1 base and J gave up 6 bases; unmatched junction bases: 5. CDR1 and CDR2 (germline): LNHDA, SQIVND (reference sequence).

A note on this clonotype: Without the conserved terminal phenylalanine or tryptophan, this CDR3 likely stems from a read error. This chain connects TRBV20-1 to TRBJ1-2; 11 nucleotides match TRBD1. CDR1 is DFQATT and CDR2 is SNEGSKA in the germline V gene (reference sequence). V lost 6 bases to trimming and J lost 6 bases; unmatched junction nucleotides: 21. CDR3 length: 18 amino acids. The CDR3 DNA reads TGCAGTGCCAGAATTGCCGGGACAGGGGGGGGATTTTACCATGGCTACACCGTC. It is translated as CSARIAGTGGGFYHGYTV.

The sample holds many counts of this clonotype. J is TRBJ1-2 and V is TRBV20-1; D might be TRBD1 (5 bases). CDR3 size: 11 residues. Trimming shortened V by 7 bases and J by 5 bases, and 11 bases separated the two germline ends. Germline V lookup: CDR1 DFQATT, CDR2 SNEGSKA (reference sequence). CDR3 protein: CSVGHGYGYTF. The CDR3 DNA follows: TGCAGTGTCGGACACGGGTATGGCTACACCTTC.

This clonotype was observed at least ten times. The rearrangement links TRBV11-3 to TRBJ2-5; D is unresolved. The CDR3 is made up of 14 amino acids. V dropped 2 bases and J dropped 1 base, with 8 bases sitting between them. Per the germline V gene, CDR1 is SGHNT and CDR2 is YENEEA. CDR3 sequence reads: CASSLMTLQETQYF. In DNA, the CDR3 is TGTGCCAGCAGCTTAATGACACTCCAAGAGACCCAGTACTTC.

This clonotype has a count of ten or more. The chain combines TRBV14 with TRBJ2-7; D is uncertain. The CDR3 runs 16 residues. CDR1 is SGHDN and CDR2 is FVKESK in the germline V gene. Trimming took off 4 bases at V and 6 bases at J, with 22 bases between the two ends. The CDR3 is CASSPVLGPLSCEQYF. The CDR3 DNA sequence: TGTGCCAGCAGCCCCGTTCTTGGGCCCTTATCTTGCGAGCAGTACTTC. The full variable domain, its missing parts supplied by reference TRBV14 and TRBJ2-7, is EAGVTQFPSHSVIEKGQTVTLRCDPISGHDNLYWYRRVMGKEIKFLLHFVKESKQDESGMPNNRFLAERTGGTYSTLKVQPAELEDSGVYFCASSPVLGPLSCEQYFGPGTRLTVT.

This clonotype was found many times. The junction and the germline gene differ at one end; a read error may be behind it. This sequence joins TRBV24-1 and TRBJ1-5; 8 bases are shared with TRBD1. In germline, CDR1 is KGHDR, CDR2 SFDVKD. The CDR3 contains 13 residues. The CDR3 bases are TGTGCCACAAGTGGGACAGGAGGTCAGCCCCAGCATTTT. Its protein is CATSGTGGQPQHF.

The rearrangement links TRBV6-5 to TRBJ1-1; D perhaps matches TRBD1 (5 bases). This CDR3 has 15 residues. Germline loops: CDR1 MNHEY, CDR2 SVGAGI. V was pared by 1 base and J by 2 bases, with 11 bases between. The CDR3 region has the DNA TGTGCCAGCAGTTACTTTTCCAGGGCAAACACTGAAGCTTTCTTT. Its translation is CASSYFSRANTEAFF.

Ten or more counts support this clonotype. The gene calls are TRBV15 and TRBJ2-7, with D maybe TRBD2 (6 bases). Trimming removed 3 bases at V and 0 bases at J, with 15 bases between. This CDR3 contains 16 residues. CDR1 LNHNV and CDR2 YYDKDF come from the germline V gene (reference sequence). CDR3 bases: TGTGCCACCAGCAGGGGACTCGACAGCCTCTCCTACGAGCAGTACTTC. Its translation is CATSRGLDSLSYEQYF.

This clonotype has at least ten counts. This rearrangement joins TRBV20-1 to TRBJ2-5, with TRBD1 matching over 7 bases. Germline V gene sequence: CDR1 DFQATT, CDR2 SNEGSKA (reference sequence). The J segment lost 4 bases and the V segment lost 6 bases, leaving 11 bases of the junction unmatched. The CDR3 runs to 14 residues. CDR3 amino acids: CSAPLTGRGETQYF. CDR3 bases: TGCAGTGCCCCTCTGACAGGGCGAGGAGAGACCCAGTACTTC.

This clonotype was counted many times. The chain uses TRBV5-1 and TRBJ1-1, with D possibly being TRBD1 (6 bases). CDR1 and CDR2 from the germline V gene are SGHRS and YFSETQ. The V and J ends lost 0 bases and 7 bases respectively, with 13 bases between them. CDR3 size: 14 residues. CDR3 nucleotide sequence: TGCGCCAGCAGCTTGGACAGGGAAGCTAATGAAGCTTTCTTT. Its protein is CASSLDREANEAFF.

This clonotype showed up just a few times. The genes are TRBV9 and TRBJ2-2, with 9 nucleotides matching TRBD2. Looked up from germline, CDR1 is SGDLS and CDR2 is YYNGEE. This CDR3 is 15 amino acids long. Losses at the gene ends were 7 bases for V and 3 bases for J; bases not matched to a gene: 7. CDR3 DNA: TGTGCCAGCGGCGGGGGGGGCGCTTACACCGGGGAGCTGTTTTTT. Amino acids: CASGGGGAYTGELFF.

This clonotype has at least ten counts. This sequence joins TRBV12-3 or TRBV12-4 and TRBJ1-5, with D tentatively TRBD1 (6 bases). This CDR3 is built from 15 residues. Trimming pared 6 bases from V and 3 bases from J, leaving 15 bases between. CDR3 amino acids: CASSPEGGYNQPQHF. The CDR3 DNA sequence: TGTGCCAGCAGCCCTGAGGGGGGATACAATCAGCCCCAGCATTTT.

This chain uses TRBV10-2 with TRBJ2-7; 7 nucleotides line up with TRBD1. The CDR3 sequence is 15 residues long. Germline CDR1 is WSHSY and CDR2 is SAAADI. Trimming cost V 6 bases and J 3 bases; bases outside gene matches: 11. In DNA, the CDR3 is TGCGCCAGCAGCACCACTCGGGACAGAAACTACGAGCAGTACTTC. Protein product: CASSTTRDRNYEQYF.